This is a list of T cell receptor beta chains from one sample in a study of OX40 agonist ivuxolimab in advanced cancers. The assay was immunoSEQ multiplex PCR, and TCRdb's table has in-frame clones only and misses some. The data contain tens of thousands of clones, around 84% of them singletons. The sequenced sample was CD4+ or CD8+ T cells sorted from blood, obtained in a trial of the OX40 agonist ivuxolimab. Receptor source: an adult with an advanced solid tumor such as melanoma, head and neck, liver or kidney cancer. The CDR3 runs from the conserved cysteine through the conserved F or W. A D gene is named only where the DNA matches it firmly. Rows may omit the clone size; those that give it use once, few, many or a size class.

CDR3 DNA | CDR3 protein | V gene | clone size | J gene | D gene
TGTGCCAGCAGCTTAGCGGTGAGGGCCTCTGGAAACACCATATATTTT | CASSLAVRASGNTIYF | TRBV7-9 | once | TRBJ1-3 | NA
TGCGCCAGCAGCCAAGCGACAGGGTCTAATTCACCCCTCCACTTT | CASSQATGSNSPLHF | TRBV4-1 | NA | TRBJ1-6 | TRBD1
TGTGCCAGCAGCCTAGGGGTTGGGGACACTGAAGCTTTCTTT | CASSLGVGDTEAFF | TRBV6-6 | NA | TRBJ1-1 | NA
TGTGCCAGAAGCCCCGGACTGATTTCCTACAATGAGCAGTTCTTC | CARSPGLISYNEQFF | TRBV5-3 | few | TRBJ2-1 | NA
TGTGCCAGCAGCTTAGGGGTAGGGGACAATGAGCAGTTCTTC | CASSLGVGDNEQFF | TRBV11-2 | NA | TRBJ2-1 | NA
TGTGCCAGCAGCGTAGGTGGGACAGGACTATACGAGCAGTACTTC | CASSVGGTGLYEQYF | TRBV9 | once | TRBJ2-7 | TRBD1
TGTGCCAGCAGCTTAGACGTGAACACTGAAGCTTTCTTT | CASSLDVNTEAFF | TRBV7-9 | medium-sized | TRBJ1-1 | NA
TGTGCCACCAGCGGGGAGGGAAACTACGAGCAGTACTTC | CATSGEGNYEQYF | TRBV15 | NA | TRBJ2-7 | TRBD2
TGCAGCGTTGAAGCTCACGGGGACAGGGGCTACGAGCAGTACTTC | CSVEAHGDRGYEQYF | TRBV29-1 | NA | TRBJ2-7 | TRBD1
TGCAGCGTTGACGGCCTGAACACTGAAGCTTTCTTT | CSVDGLNTEAFF | TRBV29-1 | NA | TRBJ1-1 | NA
TGCGCCAGCAGTATAGAGGGACAGAAAAACACTGAAGCTTTCTTT | CASSIEGQKNTEAFF | TRBV4-1 | NA | TRBJ1-1 | TRBD1
TGTGCCAGCAGCGTAGTTGGAGGCACCGGGGAGCTGTTTTTT | CASSVVGGTGELFF | TRBV9 | NA | TRBJ2-2 | NA
TGTGCCAGCAGTTCCCCAGCGGGAGCTCTGGAAACACCAAACATATATTTT | CASSSPAGALETPNIYF | TRBV28 | once | TRBJ1-3 | NA
TGTGCCAGCATTTCGATTCGGGGGTTGAACACTGAAGCTTTCTTT | CASISIRGLNTEAFF | TRBV27 | NA | TRBJ1-1 | NA
TGTGCCAGCAGTCCCCAGTCGCCGGGAATCTATGGCTACACCTTC | CASSPQSPGIYGYTF | TRBV28 | NA | TRBJ1-2 | NA
TGCGCCAGCAGCCAAGACGCAGGGACAGCGAACACTGAAGCTTTCTTT | CASSQDAGTANTEAFF | TRBV4-1 | NA | TRBJ1-1 | TRBD1
TGTGCCAGCAGGGGAGTTAATCAGCCCCAGCATTTT | CASRGVNQPQHF | TRBV27 | NA | TRBJ1-5 | NA
TGTGCCAGCAGCTTAGCGGGGCCTAAATACGAGCAGTACTTC | CASSLAGPKYEQYF | TRBV7-8 | NA | TRBJ2-7 | NA
TGTGCCAGCTCACTCGAATACCGGGCTTACCCAAGGCCGAAGAATGAGGATGAGCAGTTCTTC | CASSLEYRAYPRPKNEDEQFF | TRBV18 | NA | TRBJ2-1 | NA
TGTGCCAGCAGTTGGGGCGGGACAGGGGTCGAGACCCAGTACTTC | CASSWGGTGVETQYF | TRBV28 | NA | TRBJ2-5 | TRBD1
TGTGCCAGCAGTTTAGTGACAGGGGCCCCATCCTACGAGCAGTACTTC | CASSLVTGAPSYEQYF | TRBV28 | NA | TRBJ2-7 | TRBD1
TGTGCCAGCAGCTCCCCTGAGGGCCTAGCCAAAAACATTCAGTACTTC | CASSSPEGLAKNIQYF | TRBV13 | NA | TRBJ2-4 | NA
TGTGCCAGTAGTATCGGGTCGAGCTCCTACAATGAGCAGTTCTTC | CASSIGSSSYNEQFF | TRBV19 | NA | TRBJ2-1 | NA
TGTGCCAGCAGCACCGGGACTACCGAGACCTACGAGCAGTACTTC | CASSTGTTETYEQYF | TRBV5-4 | once | TRBJ2-7 | TRBD2
TGTGCCAGCAGCTCCTCCGGGACAGGTTACGAGCAGTACTTC | CASSSSGTGYEQYF | TRBV5-6 | NA | TRBJ2-7 | TRBD1
TGTGCCACCAGCAGAGATTACACGGTAAATCAGCCCCAGCATTTT | CATSRDYTVNQPQHF | TRBV15 | NA | TRBJ1-5 | NA
TGTGCCAGCAGCTTAGAGGGGGGGGCCCGCAATGAGCAGTTCTTC | CASSLEGGARNEQFF | TRBV13 | NA | TRBJ2-1 | NA
TGTGCCATCAGTGAGGCTGACAGAGACACTGAAGCTTTCTTT | CAISEADRDTEAFF | TRBV10-3 | NA | TRBJ1-1 | NA
TGCGCCAGCAGCCAGGCAAGGGGAACTAATGAAAAACTGTTTTTT | CASSQARGTNEKLFF | TRBV4-3 | NA | TRBJ1-4 | NA
TGTGCCAGCAGTCCAGGTAGTCCCGAGCAGTACTTC | CASSPGSPEQYF | TRBV27 | NA | TRBJ2-7 | NA
TGTGCCAGCAGCCCAAACGGTGGGGTGGAGACCCAGTACTTC | CASSPNGGVETQYF | TRBV7-3 | NA | TRBJ2-5 | NA
TGTGCCACCATAGTGGGGGTCGAGCAGTACTTC | CATIVGVEQYF | TRBV7-8 | NA | TRBJ2-7 | NA
TGTGCCAGCAGCCCTCGGACAGGGGACAATGAGCAGTTCTTC | CASSPRTGDNEQFF | TRBV7-9 | NA | TRBJ2-1 | TRBD1
TGTGCCTGGGGGGCGGGAAACACCATATATTTT | CAWGAGNTIYF | TRBV30 | NA | TRBJ1-3 | NA
TGTGCCAGCAGTTCGACGGGGGACTATATACAAGAGACCCAGTACTTC | CASSSTGDYIQETQYF | TRBV27 | NA | TRBJ2-5 | TRBD2
TGTGCCTGGACCGCAGGGGGCAATCAGCCCCAGCATTTT | CAWTAGGNQPQHF | TRBV30 | NA | TRBJ1-5 | NA
TGTGCCTGGAGTGTTGGTTTTATGACTAACCCCTCCTACAATGAGCAGTTCTTC | CAWSVGFMTNPSYNEQFF | TRBV30 | few | TRBJ2-1 | NA
TGTGCCAGCAGCATTATAGCGGGAGCTCGCGAGCAGTACTTC | CASSIIAGAREQYF | TRBV7-2 | NA | TRBJ2-7 | TRBD2
TGTGCCAGCAGCTTACTAGCAGGGGTCGAGCAGTACTTC | CASSLLAGVEQYF | TRBV7-6 | once | TRBJ2-7 | NA
TGTGCCAGCAGCTTAGCCAGCAACTATGGCTACACCTTC | CASSLASNYGYTF | TRBV7-8 | NA | TRBJ1-2 | NA
TGTGCCAGCAGTGAATATCACGAGAATTCACCCCTCCACTTT | CASSEYHENSPLHF | TRBV6-1 | NA | TRBJ1-6 | NA
TGTGCCAGCAGTCCCCCGGGATCTGGCACAGATACGCAGTATTTT | CASSPPGSGTDTQYF | TRBV27 | NA | TRBJ2-3 | NA
TGTGCCAGCAGCTTTTTCGAATCCTACGAGCAGTACTTC | CASSFFESYEQYF | TRBV5-5 | NA | TRBJ2-7 | NA
TGTGCCAGCGGTAGCTCCTACAATGAGCAGTTCTTC | CASGSSYNEQFF | TRBV9 | NA | TRBJ2-1 | NA